The 17 T cell receptor beta chains below were found in one sample sequenced in a study of T cells in Graves' hyperthyroidism and ophthalmopathy. Amplified TCR beta CDR3 regions came from RNA transcripts. Researchers ran a first-round RT-PCR on the TCR CDR3 using the HTBI primer set. TCRdb recomputed calls from the multiplex PCR reads with MiXCR, one row per CDR3 protein. In the table there are tens of thousands of distinct CDR3 sequences, 45% to 65% of which are singletons. The sequenced material came from peripheral blood or thyroid tissue (not recorded which). Source of these receptors: a man aged 18 to 30 with Graves' hyperthyroidism.

A single count supports this clonotype. The chain has TRBV19 and TRBJ2-7; the match to TRBD1 covers 10 bases. J lost 5 bases, V lost 4 bases, and 8 bases had no gene match. CDR1 is LNHDA, CDR2 SQIVND, per germline (reference sequence). The CDR3 is 15 residues long. CDR3 sequence reads: CASSTDRGREDEQYF. The CDR3 DNA reads as TGTGCCAGTAGTACCGACAGGGGGCGGGAAGACGAGCAGTACTTC.

In DNA form, the CDR3 reads TGTGCCAGCAGGAGGGAGAACGCCTATAATTCACCCCTCCACTTT. This translates into CASRRENAYNSPLHF. The chain employs TRBV2 and TRBJ1-6; D is ambiguous. The V end lost 6 bases, the J end lost 2 bases, and 11 bases lay between the germline ends. Germline loops: CDR1 SNHLY, CDR2 FYNNEI. The CDR3 contains 15 residues.

The genes are TRBV7-3 and TRBJ2-2; TRBD1 aligns across 7 bases. The CDR3 runs to 13 residues. Germline CDR1 is SGHTA and CDR2 is FQGTGA. J was trimmed by 6 bases and V by 5 bases; bases with no gene match: 3. The CDR3 DNA is TGTGCCAGCAGCACGACAGGGCCCGGGGAGCTGTTTTTT. Protein product: CASSTTGPGELFF.

This chain links TRBV29-1 with TRBJ2-7; TRBD2 might be the D (6 bases). The V end lost 8 bases, the J end lost 3 bases, and 20 bases lay between the germline ends. The CDR3 loop spans 14 amino acids. Germline CDR1 reads SQVTM; CDR2 reads ANQGSEA. The CDR3 here is CSQDSTGLRYEQYF. CDR3 nucleotides: TGCAGCCAAGATTCGACGGGACTCCGCTACGAGCAGTACTTC.

V usage is TRBV20-1 and J usage is TRBJ1-2; D gene ambiguous. The germline CDR1 and CDR2 sequences are DFQATT and SNEGSKA (reference sequence). The CDR3 length is 10 residues. The V end lost 4 bases, the J end lost 5 bases, and 5 bases lay between the germline ends. The DNA of the CDR3 is TGCAGTGCTATAACTTATGGCTACACCTTC. Protein sequence: CSAITYGYTF.

This clonotype was picked up a small number of times. The chain recombines TRBV29-1 with TRBJ2-5; D is possibly TRBD1 (5 bases). Germline CDR1 is SQVTM and CDR2 is ANQGSEA. This CDR3 region has 14 residues. V was cut by 4 bases and J by 5 bases, with 17 bases left in between. CDR3 loop: CSVVVRRKGETQYF. CDR3 DNA: TGCAGCGTTGTAGTCAGACGAAAGGGGGAGACCCAGTACTTC.

This clonotype was picked up many times. V and J are TRBV29-1 and TRBJ2-7; TRBD2 matches 14 bases. The CDR3 loop spans 16 amino acids. Trimming removed 6 bases from V and 0 bases from J; junction bases left unmatched: 7. Germline assignment: CDR1 SQVTM and CDR2 ANQGSEA. This chain's CDR3 is CSVRTSGGRRSYEQYF. DNA of the CDR3: TGCAGCGTCCGGACTAGCGGGGGGCGTCGCTCCTACGAGCAGTACTTC.

This clonotype appeared many times. The gene calls are TRBV6-5 and TRBJ1-1; possible D gene TRBD1, 6 bases. Trimming pared 2 bases from V and 3 bases from J, leaving 13 bases between. Germline values: CDR1 MNHEY, CDR2 SVGAGI. CDR3 length: 15 residues. The CDR3 DNA reads as TGTGCCAGCAGTTACGGGGGGGGCTTATACACTGAAGCTTTCTTT. Protein sequence: CASSYGGGLYTEAFF.

Ten or more counts support this clonotype. The chain links TRBV6-2 or TRBV6-3 to TRBJ2-7, with TRBD2 as a possible D gene (6 bases). V was cut by 5 bases and J by 0 bases, with 20 bases left in between. CDR1 and CDR2 from the germline V gene are MNHEY and SVGEGT. CDR3 size: 17 residues. The CDR3 sequence is CASSKRGLIYYSYEQYF. The DNA for the CDR3 is TGTGCCAGCAGTAAAAGGGGACTGATTTACTACTCCTACGAGCAGTACTTC.

Comment on this clonotype: Because the CDR3 is missing its conserved closing phenylalanine or tryptophan, this is likely a read error. V gene TRBV12-3 or TRBV12-4 combines with J gene TRBJ2-2, with D perhaps TRBD2 (6 bases). This CDR3 contains 14 residues. CDR3 sequence reads: CASSKHEQAGGLFL. CDR3 DNA: TGTGCCAGCAGTAAGCATGAACAGGCCGGGGGGCTGTTTCTT.

This clonotype was counted many times. This chain uses TRBV7-2 with TRBJ1-2; 9 bases align to TRBD1. The V segment lost 0 bases and the J segment 2 bases; nucleotides outside the gene matches: 10. Germline CDR1 reads SGHTA; CDR2 reads FQGNSA. This CDR3 has 18 residues. CDR3 sequence (DNA): TGTGCCAGCAGCTTAGCGCGGACAGGGGTGAGGGACAACTATGGCTACACCTTC. It is translated as CASSLARTGVRDNYGYTF.

This chain connects TRBV5-1 to TRBJ1-1; TRBD1 matches at 9 bases. V lost 0 bases to trimming and J lost 2 bases; unmatched junction nucleotides: 2. Per the germline V gene, CDR1 is SGHRS and CDR2 is YFSETQ. The CDR3 length is 15 residues. This CDR3 reads CASSLGDRENTEAFF. CDR3 nucleotides: TGCGCCAGCAGCTTGGGGGACAGGGAAAACACTGAAGCTTTCTTT.

The J gene is TRBJ1-6, the V gene TRBV15, with D possibly being TRBD1 (6 bases). V lost 9 bases, J lost 4 bases, and 16 bases lay in between. This CDR3 contains 15 residues. Germline V gene data show CDR1 as LNHNV and CDR2 as YYDKDF (reference sequence). CDR3 residues: CATGARNAYNSPLHF. CDR3 nucleotides: TGTGCCACGGGGGCAAGGAATGCTTATAATTCACCCCTCCACTTT.

This clonotype was seen many times. The V gene is TRBV7-2, the J gene TRBJ2-5, with 14 bases identical to TRBD2. Germline CDR1 is SGHTA and CDR2 is FQGNSA. CDR3 length: 17 amino acids. Unmatched junction bases numbered 10, after V lost 5 bases and J lost 5 bases. The CDR3 reads CASSPGLAGVGVETQYF. The CDR3 region has the DNA TGTGCCAGCAGCCCGGGACTAGCGGGAGTGGGGGTTGAGACCCAGTACTTC. Together with reference TRBV7-2 and TRBJ2-5, the CDR3 gives the full variable domain: GAGVSQSPSNKVTEKGKDVELRCDPISGHTALYWYRQSLGQGLEFLIYFQGNSAPDKSGLPSDRFSAERTGGSVSTLTIQRTQQEDSAVYLCASSPGLAGVGVETQYFGPGTRLLVL.

Many counts were recorded for this clonotype. CDR3 coding DNA: TGTGCCAGCAGCCGCAGGGGGCAACCTGTCGAGACCCAGTACTTC. Protein product: CASSRRGQPVETQYF. J is TRBJ2-5 and V is TRBV5-4, with 8 bases fitting TRBD1. The CDR3 extends over 15 amino acids. Germline lookup yields CDR1 SGHNT and CDR2 YYREEE (reference sequence). V was clipped by 4 bases and J by 5 bases; unmatched bases: 10.

This clonotype was detected ten times or more. This chain uses TRBV6-2 or TRBV6-3 with TRBJ2-2, with unresolved D. Germline-derived CDR1 and CDR2 are MNHEY and SVGEGT. CDR3 length: 14 residues. Deletions cut 6 bases from V and 10 bases from J, with 18 bases between. CDR3 nucleotides: TGTGCCAGCAGCCGGCTCGGCCCCACGAAGGAGCTGTTTTTT. Residues: CASSRLGPTKELFF.

V usage is TRBV7-2 and J usage is TRBJ2-5; 7 positions match TRBD2. Germline V lookup: CDR1 SGHTA, CDR2 FQGNSA. This CDR3 has 15 residues. V lost 5 bases, J lost 12 bases, and 18 bases stayed unmatched. The CDR3 coding sequence is TGTGCCAGCAGCCCCAAGCGGGAATATCAGAGCGAGGAGTACTTC. It specifies CASSPKREYQSEEYF.